Listed below are T cell receptor beta chains from one sample, sequenced in a study of blood T cell repertoires in COVID-19. TCRdb keeps only in-frame clones here, not all; method: immunoSEQ multiplex PCR. The table records approximately 100,000 clones, about 86% of them present only once. The specimen sequenced was PBMCs or T cells enriched from blood (not recorded which). These receptors were obtained from a woman aged 45-59 years who had recovered from COVID-19. Each CDR3 is given with its conserved first and last residue. D genes are given only for firm matches. The listing skips clone size in some rows; elsewhere it reads once, few, many or a size class.

clone_size: .; d_call: TRBD2; v_call: TRBV27; j_call: TRBJ2-7; cdr3_nt: TGTGCCAGCAGTCCCCTAGCGGAGAGCTCCTACGAGCAGTACTTC; cdr3_aa: CASSPLAESSYEQYF
clone_size: .; d_call: TRBD1; v_call: TRBV11-2; j_call: TRBJ1-1; cdr3_nt: TGTGCCAGCAGCTCGACAGGGGCCTCAGAAGCTTTCTTT; cdr3_aa: CASSSTGASEAFF
clone_size: .; d_call: .; v_call: TRBV9; j_call: TRBJ1-3; cdr3_nt: TGTGCCAGCAGCGCTACTTACGACTCTGGAAACACCATATATTTT; cdr3_aa: CASSATYDSGNTIYF
clone_size: few; d_call: .; v_call: TRBV12-3/TRBV12-4; j_call: TRBJ1-2; cdr3_nt: TGTGCCAGCACAGTGATCGGGGGCTACACCTTC; cdr3_aa: CASTVIGGYTF
clone_size: .; d_call: TRBD2; v_call: TRBV5-1; j_call: TRBJ2-2; cdr3_nt: TGCGCCAGCAGCTTGGAGGTAGCGGGGGGGCTGAACACCGGGGAGCTGTTTTTT; cdr3_aa: CASSLEVAGGLNTGELFF
clone_size: .; d_call: .; v_call: TRBV10-3; j_call: TRBJ2-4; cdr3_nt: TGTGCCATCATTCCTAGGGCAGCTTGGGACACCCCGGGTCCCTTC; cdr3_aa: CAIIPRAAWDTPGPF
clone_size: many; d_call: .; v_call: TRBV19; j_call: TRBJ1-5; cdr3_nt: TGTGCCACCCGGGGACTCGATCCCAATCAGCCCCAGCATTTT; cdr3_aa: CATRGLDPNQPQHF
clone_size: .; d_call: TRBD1; v_call: TRBV28; j_call: TRBJ1-4; cdr3_nt: TGTGCCAGCAGTCTAAGGACAGGGGCGAGTGAAAAACTGTTTTTT; cdr3_aa: CASSLRTGASEKLFF
clone_size: .; d_call: .; v_call: TRBV9; j_call: TRBJ1-5; cdr3_nt: TGTGCCAGCAGCACAACAGGGAGCAATCAGCCCCAGCATTTT; cdr3_aa: CASSTTGSNQPQHF
clone_size: .; d_call: TRBD1; v_call: TRBV9; j_call: TRBJ2-1; cdr3_nt: TGTGCCAGCAGCGTAGACCATACAGGGGTGTCCTACAATGAGCAGTTCTTC; cdr3_aa: CASSVDHTGVSYNEQFF
clone_size: .; d_call: .; v_call: TRBV5-6; j_call: TRBJ1-3; cdr3_nt: TGTGCCAGCACCGCCGGAGGGAGCACCATATATTTT; cdr3_aa: CASTAGGSTIYF
clone_size: .; d_call: .; v_call: TRBV28; j_call: TRBJ2-3; cdr3_nt: TGTGCCAGCAGTTTACCAGCGGGAGATACGCAGTATTTT; cdr3_aa: CASSLPAGDTQYF
clone_size: .; d_call: TRBD1; v_call: TRBV2; j_call: TRBJ2-7; cdr3_nt: TGTGCCAGCAGCAACTACGGGACAGTATCCATCTACGAGCAGTACTTC; cdr3_aa: CASSNYGTVSIYEQYF
clone_size: .; d_call: .; v_call: TRBV21-1; j_call: TRBJ2-7; cdr3_nt: TGTGCCAGCAGCCGCATTGGACTTCTTTCCTGCGAGCAGTACTTC; cdr3_aa: CASSRIGLLSCEQYF
clone_size: .; d_call: TRBD1; v_call: TRBV28; j_call: TRBJ2-4; cdr3_nt: TGTGCCAGCAGCCCAATCCGGACAGGGAAAAACATTCAGTACTTC; cdr3_aa: CASSPIRTGKNIQYF
clone_size: .; d_call: TRBD2; v_call: TRBV5-1; j_call: TRBJ2-1; cdr3_nt: TGCGCCAGCAGCTTGGTGCGGGGGACCTACAATGAGCAGTTCTTC; cdr3_aa: CASSLVRGTYNEQFF
clone_size: .; d_call: TRBD1; v_call: TRBV5-4; j_call: TRBJ1-1; cdr3_nt: TGTGCCAGCAGCTTAGGGACAGGAGAAGCTTTCTTT; cdr3_aa: CASSLGTGEAFF
clone_size: .; d_call: TRBD2; v_call: TRBV18; j_call: TRBJ2-1; cdr3_nt: TGTGCCAGCTCCCTCGGACTAGCGGGGATCAATGAGCAGTTCTTC; cdr3_aa: CASSLGLAGINEQFF
clone_size: .; d_call: .; v_call: TRBV5-1; j_call: TRBJ1-2; cdr3_nt: TGCGCCAGCAGCTTGTACGTCAGTTCTAACTATGGCTACACCTTC; cdr3_aa: CASSLYVSSNYGYTF
clone_size: .; d_call: .; v_call: TRBV11-2; j_call: TRBJ1-1; cdr3_nt: TGTGCCAGCAGCCCGGACGACAGAGACACTGAAGCTTTCTTT; cdr3_aa: CASSPDDRDTEAFF
clone_size: .; d_call: .; v_call: TRBV6-5; j_call: TRBJ2-3; cdr3_nt: TGTGCCAGCAGATGGACAGCGAGCACAGATACGCAGTATTTT; cdr3_aa: CASRWTASTDTQYF
clone_size: .; d_call: TRBD2; v_call: TRBV2; j_call: TRBJ2-2; cdr3_nt: TGTGCCAGCCCGAGCACTAGCGGGAGGGGCACCGGGGAGCTGTTTTTT; cdr3_aa: CASPSTSGRGTGELFF
clone_size: .; d_call: TRBD2; v_call: TRBV5-1; j_call: TRBJ2-3; cdr3_nt: TGCGCCAGCACTTGGACTAGTGCTTCCGATACGCAGTATTTT; cdr3_aa: CASTWTSASDTQYF